This is a list of T cell receptor beta chains from one sample in a study of T cell responses to AZD1222 COVID-19 vaccine. TCRdb keeps only in-frame clones here, not all; method: immunoSEQ multiplex PCR. The sample has 160,000 or so clones, approximately 90% seen once. The sequencing used peripheral blood, collected 28 days after the second dose of the MenACWY control vaccine. The receptors derive from an adult who received the MenACWY meningococcal vaccine as a control. The CDR3 runs from the conserved cysteine through the conserved F or W.

V gene	J gene	CDR3 protein
TRBV28	TRBJ2-7	CASRDSGSSYEQYF
TRBV7-3	TRBJ2-1	CASSPGLAGSEQFF
TRBV18	TRBJ2-3	CASSPTPGTATDTQYF
TRBV19	TRBJ1-5	CASRRQITDQPQHF
TRBV3-1/TRBV3-2	TRBJ2-2	CASSQDASTAGELFF
TRBV6-6	TRBJ1-2	CASSYPTAGNGYTF
TRBV28	TRBJ1-2	CASSEGGVGYGYTF
TRBV19	TRBJ1-3	CASSKTGQGARRGGNTIYF
TRBV23-1	TRBJ1-4	CASSQCWGDYDEKLFF
TRBV24-1	TRBJ1-1	CATWDGVNTEAFF
TRBV10-3	TRBJ2-7	CAISTSGRSYEQYF
TRBV7-2	TRBJ2-6	CASSSNFGANVLTF
TRBV27	TRBJ1-6	CASSLGDPDRVGSPLHF
TRBV4-3	TRBJ2-3	CASSHEASGSPDTQYF
TRBV19	TRBJ1-2	CASSIGDKDPPYGYTF
TRBV29-1	TRBJ1-1	CSVVRGNTEAFF
TRBV6-4	TRBJ2-2	CASSADRAGDTGELFF
TRBV24-1	TRBJ1-2	CATSAPAGGQDYGYTF
TRBV23-1	TRBJ2-2	CASSQSQAGGLGELFF
TRBV21-1	TRBJ1-3	CASSKDGDRNTIYF
TRBV28	TRBJ1-1	CASILGGPNTEAFF
TRBV3-1/TRBV3-2	TRBJ2-5	CASSLVGYQETQYF
TRBV24-1	TRBJ2-2	CATSDRINTGELFF
TRBV7-7	TRBJ2-5	CASSYQGPETQYF
TRBV5-1	TRBJ2-1	CASSLGRENYNEQFF
TRBV5-4	TRBJ2-7	CASSDRLAGGSSYEQYF
TRBV10-3	TRBJ2-7	CAISDRTPAYEQYF
TRBV10-1	TRBJ1-1	CASSRTPMNTEAFF
TRBV29-1	TRBJ1-4	CSVEPGMGEKLFF
TRBV29-1	TRBJ2-1	CSVSGGYNEQFF
TRBV5-8	TRBJ1-2	CASSKDRADYGYTF
TRBV7-2	TRBJ2-7	CASSGSGRAGNEQYF
TRBV6-5	TRBJ1-1	CASRVSLLMNTEAFF
TRBV30	TRBJ2-7	CAWSGSEQYF
TRBV10-3	TRBJ1-2	CAISLQGSYTF
TRBV14	TRBJ2-1	CASSLSGANEQFF
TRBV27	TRBJ2-1	CASTATSGDYNEQFF
TRBV2	TRBJ1-1	CASRGQGRVTEAFF
TRBV9	TRBJ2-1	CASSVGYSSLSYNEQFF
TRBV5-1	TRBJ1-1	CASSLAGALEAFF
TRBV24-1	TRBJ1-2	CATSVQEYGYTF
TRBV30	TRBJ1-1	CAWRDRRGTEAFF
TRBV28	TRBJ1-5	CASSPRALGTQPQHF
TRBV13	TRBJ1-1	CASSVRGGAKRYTEAFF
TRBV18	TRBJ1-1	CASSQAENTEAFF
TRBV28	TRBJ1-6	CASSLGGGYRDYNSPLHF
TRBV28	TRBJ2-1	CASSLREARWDEQFF
TRBV30	TRBJ2-7	CAWTPAGVSREQYF
TRBV9	TRBJ1-2	CASSERARGGGYGYTF
TRBV6-5	TRBJ2-2	CASSYSTLGGELFF
TRBV19	TRBJ2-1	CASSWVGLSSYNEQFF
TRBV7-9	TRBJ2-1	CATETSGPYNEQFF
TRBV29-1	TRBJ2-2	CSVAREGTGELFF
TRBV19	TRBJ2-3	CASRTGGFTDTQYF
TRBV25-1	TRBJ1-2	CASSVLGSPGGYTF
TRBV29-1	TRBJ1-5	CSVGGQGIDQPQHF
TRBV7-3	TRBJ1-5	CASSRRFGQGTNQPQHF
TRBV5-1	TRBJ2-3	CASSLASLADTQYF
TRBV5-5	TRBJ1-1	CASSFGDGNTEAFF
TRBV30	TRBJ1-6	CASTVGITRGLPLHF